A selection of T cell receptor beta chains follows, all from one sample in a study of blood T cells in healthy people across ages. TCRdb ran MiXCR on the 5' RACE reads and lists one entry per CDR3 protein. In the table there are 1.4 million to 1.5 million distinct CDR3 sequences, approximately 38% of which are singletons. Sequences were obtained from blood. Source of these receptors: a woman aged 18 to 35 in good health. Each CDR3 is given with its conserved first and last residue.

V gene	CDR3 protein
TRBV3-1	CASSRGSLAGGGVYEQYF
TRBV4-1	CASGPVAGGRKPQHF
TRBV7-2	CASSLSGGVLETQYF
TRBV3-1	CASSSGTSWSGNGQFF
TRBV2	CASSEFRTASTDTQYF
TRBV5-1	CASRQQDIYNEQFF
TRBV6-5	CASSYSSQVTNYGYTF
TRBV5-6	CASSLDVTYEQYF
TRBV6-5	CASSSPGQGPSYEQYF
TRBV10-3	CAIRLGGSTEVFF
TRBV29-1	CSVAPGNSYEQYF
TRBV6-5	CASGGRGLRDTQYF
TRBV10-3	CAIMAGLGDTQYF
TRBV9	CASSPRLEGETQYF
TRBV4-1	CASSQESPGTQYF
TRBV27	CASRRGGLTEAFF
TRBV6-6	CASSPRGTSGNEQYF
TRBV27	CASARLQGSRYGYTF
TRBV29-1	CSVEEDRSDTQYF
TRBV7-9	CASSSTQSSRDEQYF
TRBV13	CASSLGLADEETQYF
TRBV15	CATSRDNQGNTEAFF